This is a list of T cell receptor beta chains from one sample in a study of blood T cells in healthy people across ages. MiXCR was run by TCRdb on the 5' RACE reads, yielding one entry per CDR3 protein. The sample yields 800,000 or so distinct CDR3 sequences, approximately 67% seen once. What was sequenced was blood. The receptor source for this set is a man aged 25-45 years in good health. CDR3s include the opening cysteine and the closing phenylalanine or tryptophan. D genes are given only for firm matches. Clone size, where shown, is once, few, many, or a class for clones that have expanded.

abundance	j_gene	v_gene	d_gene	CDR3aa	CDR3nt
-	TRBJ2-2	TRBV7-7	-	CASSPRAGGVTGELFF	TGTGCCAGCAGCCCCCGTGCTGGAGGGGTGACCGGGGAGCTGTTTTTT
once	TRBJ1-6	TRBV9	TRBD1	CANSPEGTENSPLHF	TGTGCCAACAGCCCTGAGGGGACAGAAAATTCACCCCTCCACTTT
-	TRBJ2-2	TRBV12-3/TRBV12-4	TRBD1	CASTLQGATGELFF	TGTGCCAGCACTTTACAGGGGGCCACCGGGGAGCTGTTTTTT
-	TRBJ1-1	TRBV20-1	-	CSARDLDPGGTEAFF	TGCAGTGCTAGAGATTTGGACCCCGGGGGCACTGAAGCTTTCTTT
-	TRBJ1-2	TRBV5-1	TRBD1	CASSFGGDRDYGYTF	TGCGCCAGCAGCTTTGGAGGGGACAGGGACTATGGCTACACCTTC
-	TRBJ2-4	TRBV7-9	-	CASSLLEAGKNIQYF	TGTGCCAGCAGCTTACTTGAGGCAGGGAAAAACATTCAGTACTTC
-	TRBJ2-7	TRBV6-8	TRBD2	CASSQSSGGSYEQYF	TGTGCCAGCAGCCAGAGCTCCGGGGGGTCCTACGAGCAGTACTTC
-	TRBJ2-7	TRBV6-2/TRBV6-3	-	CASSYGRQHYEQYF	TGTGCCAGCAGTTACGGCAGGCAACACTACGAGCAGTACTTC
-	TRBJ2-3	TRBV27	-	CATSEGWGTDTQYF	TGTGCCACCTCGGAGGGGTGGGGAACAGATACGCAGTATTTT
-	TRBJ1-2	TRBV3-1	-	CASSQVGDLAHYGYTF	TGTGCCAGCAGCCAAGTAGGGGACCTGGCACACTATGGCTACACCTTC
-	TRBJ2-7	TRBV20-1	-	CSARDFTQGGYEQYF	TGCAGTGCTAGAGATTTCACGCAGGGTGGGTACGAGCAGTACTTC
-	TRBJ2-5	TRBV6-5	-	CASRGSSETQYF	TGTGCCAGCAGGGGATCGTCCGAGACCCAGTACTTC
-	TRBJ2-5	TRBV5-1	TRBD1	CASSLDRGTGAKETQYF	TGCGCCAGCAGCTTGGACCGCGGGACAGGGGCGAAAGAGACCCAGTACTTC
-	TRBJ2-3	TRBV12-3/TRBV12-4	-	CASSLGGGSTDAQYF	TGTGCCAGCAGTTTAGGGGGGGGCAGCACAGATGCGCAGTATTTT
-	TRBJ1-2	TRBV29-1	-	CSVEAGRSYGYTF	TGCAGCGTTGAAGCCGGGCGTTCCTATGGCTACACCTTC
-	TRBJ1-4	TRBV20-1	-	CSAPTGRRSNEKLFF	TGCAGTGCGCCAACAGGGCGGCGGTCTAATGAAAAACTGTTTTTT
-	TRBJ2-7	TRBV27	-	CASSPGTAQSYEQYF	TGTGCCAGCAGTCCAGGGACTGCGCAGTCCTACGAGCAGTACTTC
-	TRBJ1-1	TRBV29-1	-	CSAQVGTSEAFF	TGCAGCGCCCAGGTAGGGACATCTGAAGCTTTCTTT